The entry below describes one T cell receptor (beta chain). The data were obtained in a study of blood T cell repertoires in COVID-19. Across the whole study: Acute and convalescent COVID-19 samples came from the United States, Italy and Spain.

Generated by immunoSEQ multiplex PCR, the TCRdb table keeps only in-frame clones and is missing some. The sample lists about 170,000 clones, approximately 85% occurring once. This CDR3 spans 13 amino acids. Trimming shortened V by 5 bases and J by 3 bases, and 10 bases separated the two germline ends. Germline assignment: CDR1 LNHDA and CDR2 SQIVND (reference sequence). This chain uses TRBV19 with TRBJ1-1, with TRBD1 as a possible D gene (5 bases). The origin of this receptor is a man aged 40-55 years who had recovered from COVID-19. Sequencing used peripheral blood. The CDR3 DNA follows: TGTGCCAGTAGTCCGTCGGGGGACACTGAAGCTTTCTTT. Protein sequence: CASSPSGDTEAFF.